This T cell receptor beta chain is drawn from a study of T cells in localized non-small cell lung cancer (dated by TCRdb to about 2020). Regarding the study in general: The study examined T cell repertoires in a few hundred patients with early-stage NSCLC and compared tumors with uninvolved tumor-adjacent lungs. The cohort consisted of 236 treatment-naive NSCLC patients whose localized lung tumors had been resected. NSCLC patients had a mean age of roughly 66 years, and around 130 were male and about a hundred female.

TCR beta CDR3 regions were sequenced from DNA using the immunoSEQ Assay. From the authors' description of their analysis: To compute T cell density, TCR beta template counts were normalized to usable DNA, which was estimated by amplifying housekeeping genes. Using the preseqR package, richness was estimated by extrapolating to 120,000 templates for tissue samples and 400,000 templates for PBMC samples. Clonality was defined by subtracting Pielou's evenness from one. Tissue-enriched TCRs were identified through differential abundance testing performed on productive amino-acid clonotypes, with a minimum total count of 5 and an alpha of 0.1. The Jaccard Index and the Morisita Overlap Index were used to measure how much the repertoires overlapped between compartments. TCR beta CDR3s were clustered by GLIPH together with public tetramer-defined viral CDR3s, and at least three viral sequences plus V-gene enrichment were required for viral motifs. Entries here come from immuneACCESS through TCRdb and include only in-frame sequences with V and J called. Some clones fail to appear in such tables; in the studies checked, an unresolved V gene covers under half of the shortfall, and the cause of the remainder is unknown. V and J calls plus clone size are reproduced from that table; the DNA served to infer D and trimming. The sample table contains 25,000 or so clones; only one count was recorded for around 86% of them. About 3.8% of the sample is in the top ten clones.

Study-wide findings and limitations: Multi-region tumor sequencing was not performed, so intratumor heterogeneity could not be excluded. Higher blood T cell density associated with longer overall survival, while higher adjacent-lung clonality associated with shorter survival. Because of the exploratory design, TCR variables were selected using unadjusted p-values without false-discovery rate correction. Uninvolved tumor-adjacent lung showed the highest T cell clonality, higher than tumor, which suggests more focused antigenic responses in the adjacent lung. A median of 57 of the top 100 tumor clones were detected in paired uninvolved adjacent lung, and around 30 of these tumor clones were also found among the top 100 clones of the paired uninvolved adjacent lung.

At diagnosis, tumor, uninvolved tumor-adjacent lung and peripheral blood were collected and then preserved as a mix of FFPE and fresh-frozen material. For TCR repertoire profiling, the blood samples were analyzed as peripheral blood mononuclear cells. This clone was detected a few times. There is no known antigen for this receptor. Base qualities are not recorded, but no much larger clone differs from it by a single base. The sequence was obtained from a woman aged 35 to 69 with stage I lung adenocarcinoma. Material: peripheral blood, obtained before any cancer treatment.

The sequenced DNA: TGTGCCAGCAGCAAAGTTGTCCAGCATTTT. Translated, it gives CASSKVVQHF. The rearrangement joined TRBV21-1 to TRBJ1-5. TRBV21-1 is a known pseudogene. From the cysteine through the phenylalanine, the CDR3 covers 10 amino acids. Just the 30-base CDR3 DNA is kept, in frame starting at base 1.